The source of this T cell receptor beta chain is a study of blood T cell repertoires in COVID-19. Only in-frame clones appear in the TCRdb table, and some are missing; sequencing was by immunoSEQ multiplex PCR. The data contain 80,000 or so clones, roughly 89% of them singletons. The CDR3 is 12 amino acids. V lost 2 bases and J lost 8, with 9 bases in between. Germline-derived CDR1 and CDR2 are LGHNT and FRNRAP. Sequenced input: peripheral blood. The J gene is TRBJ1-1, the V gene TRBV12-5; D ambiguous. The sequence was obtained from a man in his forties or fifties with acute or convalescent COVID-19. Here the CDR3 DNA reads TGTGCTAGTGGTTTGAACTCCAACGAAGCTTTCTTT. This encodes CASGLNSNEAFF.